This T cell receptor beta chain was sequenced for a study of naive and memory T cell subsets. Germline V gene data show CDR1 as SGHDN and CDR2 as FVKESK. V lost 6 bases, J lost 7 bases, and 10 bases lay in between. The CDR3 is 13 residues long. Both TRBC1 and TRBC2 were covered by a beta constant-region primer of two equimolar oligonucleotides. Ligated cDNA was amplified by four rounds of PCR with nested alpha and beta constant-region primers and SP2. TCRdb redid the calling of the UMI-ligation and nested PCR reads with MiXCR, one entry per CDR3 protein. The table lists roughly 92,000 distinct CDR3 sequences, roughly 10% of them singletons, with 0.12% to 0.15% in the top ten. Regarding the study as a whole: Especially in CD8 cells, naive repertoires contained a few larger clonotypes, possibly CD45RA-re-expressing memory cells. Between naive and memory subsets, TCR abundance power law exponents differed. In CD4 and CD8 cells, diversity dropped from naive through EMRA. Over 95% of naive TCR sequences appeared only once after error correction, unlike memory subsets.

On this clonotype: The antigen remains undetermined.

Material: naive CD4+ T cells from blood. The clonotype originates from a human donor in good health. This chain uses TRBV14 with TRBJ1-6; no reliable D call. Written as DNA, the CDR3 is TGTGCCAGCAGACTGACGGAAAATTCACCCCTCCACTTT. Amino acids: CASRLTENSPLHF. Filled out from reference TRBV14 and TRBJ1-6, the complete variable domain reads EAGVTQFPSHSVIEKGQTVTLRCDPISGHDNLYWYRRVMGKEIKFLLHFVKESKQDESGMPNNRFLAERTGGTYSTLKVQPAELEDSGVYFCASRLTENSPLHFGNGTRLTVT.